Following are 21 T cell receptor beta chains from one sample sequenced in a study of shared clonotypes between healthy human individuals. Generated by immunoSEQ multiplex PCR, the TCRdb table keeps only in-frame clones and is missing some. The table shows around 1.1 million clones, with around 82% occurring only once. The material sequenced was memory CD4+ T cells from PBMCs. The subset here: CD45RA-negative fraction. All receptors come from a man younger than 35 in good health. Some clones in this sample may be carry-over from other donors' samples.

The V call is TRBV30, the J call TRBJ2-7; unclear D gene. Trimming shortened V by 0 bases and J by 0 bases, and 6 bases separated the two germline ends. The V gene's germline CDR1 is GTSNPN and CDR2 SVGIG (reference sequence). The length of the CDR3 is 13 residues. The CDR3 nucleotides are TGTGCCTGGAGTGTATCCTCCTCCTACGAGCAGTACTTC. Its protein product is CAWSVSSSYEQYF. Full variable domain (remainder filled in from reference TRBV30 and TRBJ2-7): SQTIHQWPATLVQPVGSPLSLECTVEGTSNPNLYWYRQAAGRGLQLLFYSVGIGQISSEVPQNLSASRPQDRQFILSSKKLLLSDSGFYLCAWSVSSSYEQYFGPGTRLTVT.

This chain connects TRBV6-5 to TRBJ2-2; no firm D call. The CDR3 has 13 amino acids. Trimming left V 9 bases short and J 0 bases short, with 8 bases between. The germline V gene has CDR1 MNHEY and CDR2 SVGAGI. This CDR3 reads CASRPANTGELFF. The DNA of the CDR3 is TGTGCCAGTAGGCCCGCGAACACCGGGGAGCTGTTTTTT.

V and J are TRBV21-1 and TRBJ1-5; TRBD1 reflects the table's D call only, with no check against the DNA. TRBV21-1 constitutes a pseudogene. This CDR3 spans 16 amino acids. CDR3 in DNA: TGTGCCAGCAGCAGAGGACAGGGTGTGCGCAATCAGCCCCAGCATTTT. Protein sequence: CASSRGQGVRNQPQHF.

This clone was observed a handful of times. The chain uses TRBV5-4 and TRBJ2-2; D gene unclear. The CDR3 loop spans 14 amino acids. The ends were cut back, 0 bases at V and 7 bases at J, with 10 bases in the middle. Germline CDR1 and CDR2: SGHNT and YYREEE (reference sequence). The CDR3 loop is CASSLGTGGGELFF. The CDR3 DNA reads as TGTGCCAGCAGCTTGGGAACGGGCGGCGGGGAGCTGTTTTTT.

The table lists this clone with a few counts. The chain uses TRBV12-5 and TRBJ1-1; TRBD1 might be the D (5 bases). Germline V lookup: CDR1 LGHNT, CDR2 FRNRAP. V was shortened by 6 bases and J by 3 bases, with 11 bases between the two germline ends. CDR3 length: 13 amino acids. CDR3 region: CASGVGADTEAFF. DNA of the CDR3: TGTGCTAGTGGAGTTGGGGCGGACACTGAAGCTTTCTTT.

V usage is TRBV12-5 and J usage is TRBJ1-1; 10 bases fit TRBD1. Germline V gives CDR1 LGHNT, CDR2 FRNRAP. The CDR3 contains 15 residues. V was clipped by 4 bases and J by 1 base; unmatched bases: 3. CDR3 residues: CASGWDRGGNTEAFF. The CDR3 DNA reads TGTGCTAGTGGTTGGGACAGGGGAGGGAACACTGAAGCTTTCTTT.

The rearrangement links TRBV18 to TRBJ2-1, with D hard to call. The ends were cut back, 3 bases at V and 5 bases at J, with 11 bases in the middle. This CDR3 region has 14 residues. Germline CDR1 and CDR2: KGHSH and LQKENI. The CDR3 sequence is CASSPAAANNEQFF. The CDR3 nucleotides are TGTGCCAGCTCACCGGCGGCAGCTAACAATGAGCAGTTCTTC.

The CDR3 sequence: CAISESMTLNTEAFF. The CDR3 bases are TGTGCCATCAGTGAGTCGATGACCTTGAACACTGAAGCTTTCTTT. The rearrangement joins TRBV10-3 to TRBJ1-1; D remains ambiguous. CDR3 length: 15 residues. The V gene's germline CDR1 is ENHRY and CDR2 SYGVKD. Trimming removed 0 bases from V and 0 bases from J, with 8 bases in between.

Comment on this clone: Other DNA sequences within the sample encode an identical CDR3. The rearrangement uses TRBV7-2 and TRBJ2-5; D might be TRBD1 or TRBD2, each matching 5 bases. Per the germline V gene, CDR1 is SGHTA and CDR2 is FQGNSA. CDR3 length equals 15 residues. Trimming shortened V by 0 bases and J by 3 bases, and 11 bases separated the two germline ends. The CDR3, as DNA: TGTGCCAGCAGCTTAGCCCCGGGGCTAGAAGAGACCCAGTACTTC. Translating gives CASSLAPGLEETQYF.

The table lists this clone with many counts. Other DNA variants within this sample encode the same CDR3. The rearrangement uses TRBV30 and TRBJ2-7; either TRBD1 or TRBD2 may fit D (5 bases each). The germline V gene encodes CDR1 GTSNPN and CDR2 SVGIG (reference sequence). The V gene lost 3 bases and the J gene lost 7 bases, with 19 bases spanning the gap. This CDR3 is built from 14 residues. CDR3 DNA: TGTGCCTGGAGGAGGGCAGGGAGCCTGGGAGAGCAGTACTTC. Translation gives CAWRRAGSLGEQYF.

The chain joins TRBV10-3 to TRBJ2-7, with TRBD2 as a possible D gene (5 bases). The CDR3 loop spans 14 amino acids. CDR1 is ENHRY, CDR2 SYGVKD, per germline. V lost 8 bases and J 2 bases, leaving 16 bases between the germline ends. The CDR3 bases are TGTGCCATCCCAAAAAGCGGCTCCACCTACGAGCAGTACTTC. Amino acid sequence: CAIPKSGSTYEQYF.

About this clone itself: A far larger clone lies a single base away; this is likely a read error. Given the absence of the conserved phenylalanine or tryptophan at the CDR3 end, a read error is likely. The chain employs TRBV10-3 and TRBJ1-1; possible D gene TRBD1, 5 bases. The V end lost 6 bases, the J end lost 3 bases, and 14 bases lay between the germline ends. The CDR3 is 14 residues long. From germline, CDR1 is ENHRY and CDR2 SYGVKD. The CDR3 sequence is CAIRETGTHTEAFS. The CDR3 DNA reads as TGTGCCATCAGAGAAACCGGGACGCACACTGAAGCTTTCTCT.

The V call is TRBV28, the J call TRBJ1-5; 9 bases are a match to TRBD1. Germline trimming cut 6 bases from V and 1 base from J; bases unmatched to any gene: 13. CDR1 MDHEN and CDR2 SYDVKM come from the germline V gene. The length of the CDR3 is 18 residues. CDR3 in amino acids: CASRATGTGRISNQPQHF. The CDR3 region has the DNA TGTGCCAGCAGGGCAACCGGGACAGGGAGGATAAGCAATCAGCCCCAGCATTTT.

This chain uses TRBV9 with TRBJ2-3; D might be TRBD2 (7 bases). This CDR3 comprises 14 residues. Germline CDR1 is SGDLS and CDR2 is YYNGEE. The V end was cut by 4 bases, the J end by 3 bases, with 12 bases between. CDR3: CASSQGRGTDTQYF. CDR3 coding DNA: TGTGCCAGCAGCCAGGGGAGGGGTACAGATACGCAGTATTTT.

The V and J genes are TRBV10-3 and TRBJ2-5, with D uncertain. The CDR3 spans 14 residues. The V gene's germline CDR1 is ENHRY and CDR2 SYGVKD. The V gene lost 3 bases and the J gene lost 5 bases, with 13 bases spanning the gap. The CDR3 sequence is CAISEVPLGETQYF. For the CDR3, the DNA is TGTGCCATCAGTGAAGTTCCACTCGGGGAGACCCAGTACTTC.

This clone came up once. The J gene is TRBJ2-3, the V gene TRBV5-3; 8 bases map to TRBD2. Being an ORF, TRBV5-3 has a function that is uncertain. The CDR3 is made up of 18 amino acids. The trim removed 3 bases at V and 5 bases at J, leaving 17 bases unmatched. CDR3 DNA sequence: TGTGCCAGAAGCTCCGCTGAACCTGGGACTAGTCAGGAAGATACGCAGTATTTT. It translates to CARSSAEPGTSQEDTQYF.

The CDR3 sequence: CASAIGGAKNTEAFF. For the CDR3, the DNA is TGTGCCAGCGCAATTGGGGGGGCCAAGAACACTGAAGCTTTCTTT. This rearrangement joins TRBV18 to TRBJ1-1, with TRBD1 as a possible D gene (6 bases). There are 15 residues in the CDR3. The V gene's germline CDR1 is KGHSH and CDR2 LQKENI. V was trimmed by 8 bases and J by 1 base, leaving 17 bases between them.

The gene calls are TRBV18 and TRBJ2-5, with D perhaps TRBD1 (6 bases). The germline V and J ends were trimmed by 0 bases and 1 base, with 6 bases remaining between them. Germline CDR1 is KGHSH and CDR2 is LQKENI. The CDR3 spans 14 residues. Here the CDR3 DNA reads TGTGCCAGCTCACCACCGGACAGCCAAGAGACCCAGTACTTC. Translating it yields CASSPPDSQETQYF.

The chain recombines TRBV28 with TRBJ1-4, with 7 nucleotides matching TRBD1. The CDR3 consists of 16 residues. The germline V gene has CDR1 MDHEN and CDR2 SYDVKM. V was pared by 4 bases and J by 0 bases, with 5 bases of the junction left unmatched. This CDR3 reads CASSSQGGTTNEKLFF. The CDR3 DNA is TGTGCCAGCAGTTCCCAGGGGGGGACAACTAATGAAAAACTGTTTTTT. The full variable domain, with the rest looked up from reference TRBV28 and TRBJ1-4, is DVKVTQSSRYLVKRTGEKVFLECVQDMDHENMFWYRQDPGLGLRLIYFSYDVKMKEKGDIPEGYSVSREKKERFSLILESASTNQTSMYLCASSSQGGTTNEKLFFGSGTQLSVL.

The rearrangement uses TRBV25-1 and TRBJ1-4, with D tentatively TRBD1 (5 bases). This CDR3 is built from 16 residues. Germline CDR1 reads MGHDK; CDR2 reads SYGVNS. With 0 bases removed from V and 10 bases from J, the gap between germline ends came to 18 bases. Written as DNA, the CDR3 is TGTGCCAGCAGTGAATATATGCTGGCGGGGGGAGGAAAACTGTTTTTT. Protein sequence: CASSEYMLAGGGKLFF.

J is TRBJ1-4 and V is TRBV18; TRBD1 is a possible D gene (5 bases). Germline assignment: CDR1 KGHSH and CDR2 LQKENI. With 1 base removed from V and 6 bases from J, the gap between germline ends came to 12 bases. This CDR3 is built from 15 residues. Here the CDR3 reads CASSPQGGEDEKLFF. In DNA form, the CDR3 reads TGTGCCAGCTCACCACAAGGAGGGGAAGATGAAAAACTGTTTTTT.